This T cell receptor (beta chain) is drawn from a study of shared clonotypes between healthy human individuals. V lost 6 bases and J lost 14; bases outside the gene matches: 13. The CDR3 has 14 amino acids. Germline values: CDR1 SNHLY, CDR2 FYNNEI. Here immunoSEQ multiplex PCR was the method, and the copy in TCRdb shows in-frame clones only, minus some. The sample shows millions of clones, just over 90% of them seen only once. Sample: naive CD4+ T cells sorted from blood. Noted subset: CD45RA+ positively selected. The chain recombines TRBV2 with TRBJ2-4, with 10 positions matching TRBD2. The receptor was isolated from a young man in good health. Here the CDR3 reads CASRPDALAGSEYF. The CDR3 DNA sequence: TGTGCCAGCAGACCAGACGCACTAGCGGGGAGTGAGTACTTC.